This T cell receptor (beta chain) derives from a study of OX40 agonist ivuxolimab in advanced cancers. Study summary: Ivuxolimab, which patients received intravenously every 2 weeks, was dosed at 0.01 to 10 mg/kg.

Germline assignment: CDR1 SGHDT and CDR2 YYEEEE. Trimming took 1 base from V and 4 from J; bases not matched to a gene: 6. The CDR3 totals 15 residues. Data came from immunoSEQ multiplex PCR; TCRdb stores just in-frame clones and leaves some out. The sample shows around 19,000 clones, 70% to 75% of them seen only once. Note on this clone: Its antigen remains unknown.

Study-wide results and caveats: Both blood CD4+ and CD8+ T cells showed clonal growth by week 6 at 0.1 to 3.0 mg/kg. Expanded clones were, on average, more numerous in CD8+ T cells than in CD4+.

Source: CD4+ or CD8+ T cells sorted from blood, taken in a trial of the OX40 agonist ivuxolimab. The sequence was obtained from an adult with an advanced solid tumor such as melanoma, head and neck, liver or kidney cancer. This chain links TRBV5-6 with TRBJ1-2; 8 positions match TRBD1. CDR3 coding DNA: TGTGCCAGCAGCTTGAGGACAGGGCAGGCCTATGGCTACACCTTC. It encodes CASSLRTGQAYGYTF.